The clone carrying this T cell receptor (beta chain) was counted many times. The CDR3 runs 12 residues. V was clipped by 7 bases and J by 2 bases, with 8 bases between them. Looked up from germline, CDR1 is LNHDA and CDR2 is SQIVND (reference sequence). Amplification targeted TCR beta CDR3 regions from RNA transcripts. When the TCR CDR3 underwent first-round RT-PCR, the HTBI primer set was used. A single record per CDR3 protein comes from TCRdb applying MiXCR to the multiplex PCR reads. Of about 840,000 distinct CDR3 sequences listed, 35% to 40% were seen once; the top ten hold 8% to 9%. This entry is derived from a study of T cells in Graves' hyperthyroidism and ophthalmopathy.

This TCR derives from a man between 18 and 35 years old with Graves' hyperthyroidism. The rearrangement joins TRBV19 to TRBJ1-2; D ambiguous. Specimen: blood. CDR3 bases: TGTGCCAGTAATGAGGGAAACTATGGCTACACCTTC. Its translation is CASNEGNYGYTF.